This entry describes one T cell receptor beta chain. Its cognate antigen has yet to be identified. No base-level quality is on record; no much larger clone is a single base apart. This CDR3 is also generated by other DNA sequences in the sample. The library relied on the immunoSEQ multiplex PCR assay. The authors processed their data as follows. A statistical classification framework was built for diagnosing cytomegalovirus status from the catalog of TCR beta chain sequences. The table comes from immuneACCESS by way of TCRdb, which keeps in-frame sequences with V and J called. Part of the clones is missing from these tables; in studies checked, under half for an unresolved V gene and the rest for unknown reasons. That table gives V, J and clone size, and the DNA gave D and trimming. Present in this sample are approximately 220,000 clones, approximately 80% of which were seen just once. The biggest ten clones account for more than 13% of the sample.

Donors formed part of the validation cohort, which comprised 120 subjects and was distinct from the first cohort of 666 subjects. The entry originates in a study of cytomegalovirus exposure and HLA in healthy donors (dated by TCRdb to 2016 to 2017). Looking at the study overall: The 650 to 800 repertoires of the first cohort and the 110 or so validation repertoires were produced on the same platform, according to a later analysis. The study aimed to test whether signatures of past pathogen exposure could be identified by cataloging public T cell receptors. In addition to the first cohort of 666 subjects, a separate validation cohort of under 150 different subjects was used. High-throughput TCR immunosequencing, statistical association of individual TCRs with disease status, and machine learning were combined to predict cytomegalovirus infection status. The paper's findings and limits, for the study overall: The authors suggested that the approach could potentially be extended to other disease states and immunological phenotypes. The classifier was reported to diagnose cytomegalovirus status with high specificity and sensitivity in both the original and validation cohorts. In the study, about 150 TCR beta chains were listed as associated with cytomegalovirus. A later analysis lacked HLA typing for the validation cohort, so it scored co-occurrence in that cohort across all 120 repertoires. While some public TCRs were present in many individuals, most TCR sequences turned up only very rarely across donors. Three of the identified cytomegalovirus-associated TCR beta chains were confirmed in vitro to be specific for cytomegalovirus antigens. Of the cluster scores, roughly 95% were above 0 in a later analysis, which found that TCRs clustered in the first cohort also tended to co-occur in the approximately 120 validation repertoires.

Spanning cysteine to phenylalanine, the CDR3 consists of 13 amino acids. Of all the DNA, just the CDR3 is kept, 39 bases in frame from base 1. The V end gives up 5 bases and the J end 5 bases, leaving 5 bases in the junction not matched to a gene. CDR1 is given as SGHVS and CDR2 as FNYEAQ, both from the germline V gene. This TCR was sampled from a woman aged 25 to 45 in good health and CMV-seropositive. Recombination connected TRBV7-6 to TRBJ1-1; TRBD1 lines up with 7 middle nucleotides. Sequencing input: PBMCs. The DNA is TGTGCCAGCAGCCGGACAGGAGAAACTGAAGCTTTCTTT. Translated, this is CASSRTGETEAFF.